This entry is about one T cell receptor (beta chain). Antigen specificity is unknown. This sample is part of a study of shared clonotypes between healthy human individuals. Whole-study findings and limits: Sharing across four donors was highest in naive CD4 (roughly 5%) and lowest in memory CD8 (0.4%). Clonotypes shared by all four sorted-subset donors had higher generation probabilities than non-shared clonotypes.

Libraries were prepared by immunoSEQ multiplex PCR; TCRdb keeps only in-frame clonotypes and omits some of them. Seen here are about 980,000 clones, about 80% observed once, and the top ten hold around 1.5%. The split of CD4+ cells yielded CD45RA+ naive and CD45RA-negative memory subsets. The CDR3 covers 14 residues. CDR1 is LNHDA and CDR2 is SQIVND in the germline V gene (reference sequence). Trimming removed 1 base from V and 3 bases from J, with 9 bases in between. The sample comprised memory CD4+ T cells sorted from blood. As for subset: CD45RA-negative fraction. The receptor comes from a young man in good health. The chain uses TRBV19 and TRBJ1-1; no clear D. Here the CDR3 DNA reads TGTGCCAGTAGTATAGTTCTACGGGACACTGAAGCTTTCTTT. It specifies CASSIVLRDTEAFF. The full variable domain, its missing parts supplied by reference TRBV19 and TRBJ1-1, is DGGITQSPKYLFRKEGQNVTLSCEQNLNHDAMYWYRQDPGQGLRLIYYSQIVNDFQKGDIAEGYSVSREKKESFPLTVTSAQKNPTAFYLCASSIVLRDTEAFFGQGTRLTVV.